These T cell receptor beta chains were read from a single sample in a study of blood T cell repertoires in COVID-19. The assay was immunoSEQ multiplex PCR, and TCRdb's table has in-frame clones only and misses some. Of about 400,000 clones listed, about 87% are singletons. Sequenced sample: PBMCs or T cells enriched from blood (not recorded which). The receptors here all came from a woman between 50 and 59 years old who had recovered from COVID-19. Both conserved end residues are part of each CDR3. The D gene is left open where the match is weak. Clone size is given for some rows only: seen once, a few or many times, or a class if the clone is expanded.

TRBV5-6	16	.	.	TRBJ2-1	CASSLPGLQAGNEQFF	TGTGCCAGCAGCTTACCGGGACTCCAGGCTGGAAATGAGCAGTTCTTC
TRBV4-3	15	TRBD1	.	TRBJ2-7	CASSQEAGGRYEQYF	TGCGCCAGCAGCCAAGAGGCAGGGGGTAGATACGAGCAGTACTTC
TRBV10-3	14	.	.	TRBJ2-3	CAISESTRKDTQYF	TGTGCCATCAGTGAGTCGACACGGAAAGATACGCAGTATTTT
TRBV21-1	14	.	.	TRBJ1-5	CASSKLRVNQPQHF	TGTGCCAGCAGCAAACTTCGAGTCAATCAGCCCCAGCATTTT
TRBV7-9	14	TRBD1	.	TRBJ2-7	CASSPTGQGGEQYF	TGTGCCAGCAGCCCCACAGGACAGGGAGGCGAGCAGTACTTC
TRBV5-4	14	.	.	TRBJ2-7	CASSPQGTFYEQYF	TGTGCCAGCAGCCCGCAGGGGACCTTCTACGAGCAGTACTTC
TRBV5-8	15	.	.	TRBJ1-5	CASWGGQGIAQPQHF	TGTGCCAGCTGGGGGGGGCAGGGGATTGCTCAGCCCCAGCATTTT
TRBV10-1	14	.	.	TRBJ1-2	CASSEPGTNYGYTF	TGCGCCAGCAGTGAGCCCGGGACAAACTATGGCTACACCTTC
TRBV7-8	13	.	.	TRBJ1-1	CGVGGQPNTEAFF	TGTGGCGTAGGGGGACAACCGAACACTGAAGCTTTCTTT
TRBV18	15	TRBD2	.	TRBJ2-1	CASSRQRGAYNEQFF	TGTGCCAGCTCACGCCAGCGGGGGGCCTACAATGAGCAGTTCTTC
TRBV7-9	17	.	.	TRBJ1-6	CASSTPAGPNGGSPLHF	TGTGCCAGCAGCACCCCGGCTGGCCCCAATGGGGGCTCACCCCTCCACTTT
TRBV6-5	13	.	.	TRBJ1-6	CATRGLTNSPLHF	TGTGCCACCAGGGGACTAACTAATTCACCCCTCCACTTT
TRBV6-5	13	.	once	TRBJ2-2	CASSYWQAGELFF	TGTGCCAGCAGTTACTGGCAGGCCGGGGAGCTGTTTTTT
TRBV19	15	.	.	TRBJ2-2	CASSSDSFNTGELFF	TGTGCCAGTAGCAGTGACAGCTTCAACACCGGGGAGCTGTTTTTT
TRBV27	14	.	.	TRBJ2-3	CASSSGVVTDTQYF	TGTGCCAGCAGTTCAGGGGTGGTCACAGATACGCAGTATTTT
TRBV6-5	13	.	few	TRBJ1-2	CASRQDSNYGYTF	TGTGCCAGTCGACAGGACTCTAACTATGGCTACACCTTC